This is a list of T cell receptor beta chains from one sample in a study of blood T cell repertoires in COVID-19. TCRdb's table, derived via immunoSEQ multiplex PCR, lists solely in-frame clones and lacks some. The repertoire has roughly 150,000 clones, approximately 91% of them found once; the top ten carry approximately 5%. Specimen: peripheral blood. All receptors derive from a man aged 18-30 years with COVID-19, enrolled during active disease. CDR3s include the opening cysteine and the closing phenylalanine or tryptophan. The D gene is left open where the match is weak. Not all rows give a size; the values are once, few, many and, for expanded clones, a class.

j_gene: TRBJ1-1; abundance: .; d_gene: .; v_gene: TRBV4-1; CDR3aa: CASSQAGTNTEAFF; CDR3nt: TGCGCCAGCAGCCAAGCCGGGACAAACACTGAAGCTTTCTTT
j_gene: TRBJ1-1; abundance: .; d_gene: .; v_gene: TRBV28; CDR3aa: CASRALNTEAFF; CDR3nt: TGTGCCAGCAGGGCCCTGAACACTGAAGCTTTCTTT
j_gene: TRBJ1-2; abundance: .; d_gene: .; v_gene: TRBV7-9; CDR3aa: CASSLAPGRRGGYTF; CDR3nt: TGTGCCAGCAGCCTAGCCCCCGGACGCCGCGGGGGCTACACCTTC
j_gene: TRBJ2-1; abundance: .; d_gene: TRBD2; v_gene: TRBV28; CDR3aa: CASSLLGLVGGRNEQFF; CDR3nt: TGTGCCAGCAGTTTATTGGGACTAGTGGGAGGTAGGAATGAGCAGTTCTTC
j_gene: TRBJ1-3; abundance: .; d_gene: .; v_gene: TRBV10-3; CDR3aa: CAIREYKASGGNTIYF; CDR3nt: TGTGCCATCAGGGAGTACAAGGCCTCGGGTGGAAACACCATATATTTT
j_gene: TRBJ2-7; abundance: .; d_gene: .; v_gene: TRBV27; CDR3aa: CASGDRHYEQYF; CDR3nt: TGTGCCAGCGGAGACAGGCACTACGAGCAGTACTTC
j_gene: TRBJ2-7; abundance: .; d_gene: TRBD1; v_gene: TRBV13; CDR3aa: CASSPPGTGGYEQYF; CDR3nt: TGTGCCAGCAGCCCCCCCGGGACAGGGGGCTACGAGCAGTACTTC
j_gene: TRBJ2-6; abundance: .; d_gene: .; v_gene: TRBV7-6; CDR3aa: CASSLVAAGPGLGANVLTF; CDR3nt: TGTGCCAGCAGCTTAGTGGCAGCGGGCCCAGGTTTGGGGGCCAACGTCCTGACTTTC
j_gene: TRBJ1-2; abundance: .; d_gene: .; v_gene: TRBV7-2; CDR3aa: CASSLAVFGPDGYTF; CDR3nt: TGTGCCAGCAGCTTAGCAGTCTTTGGGCCAGACGGCTACACCTTC
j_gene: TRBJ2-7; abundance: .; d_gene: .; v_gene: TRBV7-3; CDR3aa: CASSLEGGSYEQYF; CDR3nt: TGTGCCAGCAGCCTAGAGGGCGGATCCTACGAGCAGTACTTC
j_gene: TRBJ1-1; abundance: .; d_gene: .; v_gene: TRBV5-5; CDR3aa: CASTSTARTEAFF; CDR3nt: TGTGCCAGCACCTCGACTGCTAGGACTGAAGCTTTCTTT
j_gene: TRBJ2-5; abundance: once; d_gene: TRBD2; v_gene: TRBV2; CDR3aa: CASSEKTSGMLATQYF; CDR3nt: TGTGCCAGCAGTGAAAAAACTAGCGGCATGTTGGCGACCCAGTACTTC
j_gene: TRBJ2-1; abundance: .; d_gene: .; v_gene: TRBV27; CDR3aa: CASSQRSDVAFF; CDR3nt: TGTGCCAGCAGTCAGCGGAGCGACGTGGCTTTCTTC
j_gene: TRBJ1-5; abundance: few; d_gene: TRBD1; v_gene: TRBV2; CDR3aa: CASSEDRDREKYSNQPQHF; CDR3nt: TGTGCCAGCAGTGAGGATCGGGACAGGGAGAAGTATAGCAATCAGCCCCAGCATTTT